This T cell receptor (beta chain) was retrieved from a study of regulatory T cells in long-lasting Graves disease. Findings and limits, study-wide: Accuracy might have suffered from few samples. Persistent disease exhibited a predilection for TRBV28, TRBJ1-2 and TRBJ2-5.

As concerns this clonotype: No antigen is known for it. Possible read error: a much larger clone is one base away.

Time point denoted: newly diagnosed GD, antithyroid drugs for less than 3 months. Construction of the TCR library relied on RNA isolated from PBMCs. This CDR3 has 14 amino acids. Looked up from germline, CDR1 is SNHLY and CDR2 is FYNNEI. V lost 7 bases to trimming and J lost 1 base, with 11 bases between them. Arm-PCR with iRepertoire HTBI primers amplified the CDR3 regions for these TCR beta libraries. Authors' processing steps: Overall, samples carried approximately 60 TRBV and 15 or so TRBJ segments. TCRdb called the multiplex PCR reads again in MiXCR, with one record for every CDR3 protein. None of the V and J calls come from the authors' own analysis; TCRdb made them. The sample records fewer than 500,000 distinct CDR3 sequences, under 20% being singletons. These data were also filed under a second study, of T cells in Graves' hyperthyroidism and ophthalmopathy. This second study says: Participants, patients aged 18 to 65, had newly diagnosed hyperthyroidism with a duration under 2 months.

The sequences come from peripheral blood mononuclear cells (PBMCs), collected at new diagnosis, from a patient treated with antithyroid drugs. This receptor was taken from a man aged 35 to 55 with Graves disease. The J gene is TRBJ1-5, the V gene TRBV2; D unresolved. The CDR3 protein is CASIKTRSNQPQHF. CDR3 nucleotides: TGTGCCAGCATCAAGACGAGAAGCAATCAGCCCCAGCATTTT.